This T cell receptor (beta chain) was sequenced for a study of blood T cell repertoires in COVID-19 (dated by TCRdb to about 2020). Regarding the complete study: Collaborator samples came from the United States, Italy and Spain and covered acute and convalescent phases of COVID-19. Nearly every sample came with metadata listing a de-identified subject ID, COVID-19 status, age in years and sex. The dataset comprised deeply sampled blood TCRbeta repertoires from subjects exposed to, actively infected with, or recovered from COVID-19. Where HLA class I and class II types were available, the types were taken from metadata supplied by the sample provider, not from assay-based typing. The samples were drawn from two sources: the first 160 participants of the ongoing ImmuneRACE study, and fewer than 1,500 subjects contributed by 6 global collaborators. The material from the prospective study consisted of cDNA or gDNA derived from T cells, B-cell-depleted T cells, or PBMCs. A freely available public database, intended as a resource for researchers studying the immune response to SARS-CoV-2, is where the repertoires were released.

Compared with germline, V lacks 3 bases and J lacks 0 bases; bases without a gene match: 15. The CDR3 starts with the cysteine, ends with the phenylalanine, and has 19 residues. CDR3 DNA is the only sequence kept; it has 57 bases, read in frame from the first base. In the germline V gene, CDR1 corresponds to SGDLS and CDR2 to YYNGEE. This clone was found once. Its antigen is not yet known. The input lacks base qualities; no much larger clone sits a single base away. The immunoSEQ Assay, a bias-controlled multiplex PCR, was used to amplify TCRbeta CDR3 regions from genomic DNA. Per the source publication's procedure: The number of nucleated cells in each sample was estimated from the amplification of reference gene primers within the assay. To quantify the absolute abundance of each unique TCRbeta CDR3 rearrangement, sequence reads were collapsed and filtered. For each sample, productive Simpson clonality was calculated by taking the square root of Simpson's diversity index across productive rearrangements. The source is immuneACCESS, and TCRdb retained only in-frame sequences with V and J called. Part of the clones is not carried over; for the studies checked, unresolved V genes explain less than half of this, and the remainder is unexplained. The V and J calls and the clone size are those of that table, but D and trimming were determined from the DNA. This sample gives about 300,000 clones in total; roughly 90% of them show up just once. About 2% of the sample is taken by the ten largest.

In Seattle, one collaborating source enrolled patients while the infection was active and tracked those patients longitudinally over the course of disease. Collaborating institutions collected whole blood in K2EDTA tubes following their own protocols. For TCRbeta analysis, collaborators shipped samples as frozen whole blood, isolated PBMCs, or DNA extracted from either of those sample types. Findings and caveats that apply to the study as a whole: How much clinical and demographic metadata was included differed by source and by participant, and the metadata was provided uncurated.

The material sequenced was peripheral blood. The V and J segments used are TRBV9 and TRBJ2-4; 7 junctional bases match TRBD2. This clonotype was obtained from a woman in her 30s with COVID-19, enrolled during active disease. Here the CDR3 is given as CASSGDVEVAGVAKNIQYF. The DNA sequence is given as TGTGCCAGCAGCGGAGACGTAGAGGTGGCGGGGGTAGCCAAAAACATTCAGTACTTC.